A single sample gave rise to the 5 T cell receptor beta chains below, sequenced in a study of blood T cell repertoires in COVID-19. Here immunoSEQ multiplex PCR was the method, and the copy in TCRdb shows in-frame clones only, minus some. The sample shows around 80,000 clones, 80% to 95% of them seen only once. The sample consisted of peripheral blood. Receptors were obtained from a woman older than 75 with acute or convalescent COVID-19.

This clone turned up a few times. The V call is TRBV5-8, the J call TRBJ2-1; TRBD2 aligns across 10 bases. Germline V gene sequence: CDR1 SGHTS, CDR2 YDEGEE. The CDR3 is 17 residues long. J lost 4 bases, V lost 4 bases, and 11 bases had no gene match. The CDR3: CASSAGPGLAIYNEQFF. The CDR3 DNA follows: TGTGCCAGCAGCGCTGGACCGGGACTAGCGATATACAATGAGCAGTTCTTC.

This chain connects TRBV25-1 to TRBJ2-5; the match to TRBD2 covers 13 bases. From germline, CDR1 is MGHDK and CDR2 SYGVNS. The CDR3 runs 17 residues. Trimming cost V 4 bases and J 0 bases; bases outside gene matches: 5. As DNA, the CDR3 is TGTGCCAGCAGTGGACTAGCGGGGGGTCCCCACCAAGAGACCCAGTACTTC. Its translation is CASSGLAGGPHQETQYF.

This chain connects TRBV19 to TRBJ2-1; D is unresolved. Trimming took 8 bases from V and 7 from J, leaving 15 bases between them. Germline values: CDR1 LNHDA, CDR2 SQIVND (reference sequence). The CDR3 has 13 residues. The CDR3 region is CASLDLNENEQFF. Here the CDR3 DNA reads TGTGCCAGTCTCGACTTAAACGAGAATGAGCAGTTCTTC.

This chain uses TRBV5-1 with TRBJ2-1, with TRBD1 matching over 7 bases. There are 14 residues in the CDR3. J was trimmed by 2 bases and V by 3 bases; bases with no gene match: 2. CDR1 is SGHRS and CDR2 is YFSETQ in the germline V gene. CDR3 protein: CASSSDRTYNEQFF. Written as DNA, the CDR3 is TGCGCCAGCAGCTCGGACAGGACCTACAATGAGCAGTTCTTC. The entire variable domain, with the rest obtained from reference TRBV5-1 and TRBJ2-1, is as follows: KAGVTQTPRYLIKTRGQQVTLSCSPISGHRSVSWYQQTPGQGLQFLFEYFSETQRNKGNFPGRFSGRQFSNSRSEMNVSTLELGDSALYLCASSSDRTYNEQFFGPGTRLTVL.

The chain joins TRBV5-6 to TRBJ2-7, with D perhaps TRBD1 (5 bases). V shed 0 bases and J shed 6 bases, with 19 bases lying between them. Germline CDR1 reads SGHDT; CDR2 reads YYEEEE. This CDR3 comprises 16 residues. DNA for the CDR3: TGTGCCAGCAGCTTGGAGCCCAAGGGGCCAGGGCTCGAGCAGTACTTC. Encoded protein: CASSLEPKGPGLEQYF.